Included here is one TCR beta chain sequence, with context. Its antigen is not yet known. The input lacks base qualities; no much larger clone sits a single base away. Libraries were made using RACE. This sample was sequenced with a NextSeq 500. During library preparation, unique molecular identifiers were attached to individual cDNA molecules so that TCRs could be counted quantitatively and reproducibly. Each blood RNA sample was used to sequence both TCR alpha and TCR beta chains. As for the authors' bioinformatics: The median number of TCRs per sample was approximately 96,000, ranging from about 20,000 to 750,000. The Decombinator software suite was used to annotate the V, J and CDR3 of the TCR reads. Every sample was subsampled to the same number of TCRs (28,000) for the PS versus PT1 abundance plots. TCRs were defined as expanded if absent before sensitization and observed at least eight times at the 2-week time point. TCRdb trimmed public reads at Q25 via fastp, called clones via MiXCR and kept in-frame beta chains. For every CDR3 protein sequence, its rows merge into one entry that carries the most common genes and DNA. TCRdb, not the authors, supplied the V and J calls. This sample is represented by a few hundred thousand distinct CDR3 sequences; about 5.4% of them were singletons. The ten biggest clones cover around 8.8% of the sample.

The data belong to a study of human T cells and chemical hapten exposure (dated by TCRdb to the early 2020s). With regard to the full study: For sensitization, 2% DPC in acetone was applied to a roughly 2 cm by roughly 2 cm area of upper inner arm skin. Throughout the study period of around 25 weeks, patients also received therapeutic DPC doses to the scalp every week. Patch testing was performed on the upper back with Finn chambers containing 0.01% DPC, and the patch tests were scored after 6 days according to International Contact Dermatitis Research Group standards. The mostly female patient cohort included alopecia areata with under or over 50% scalp involvement, alopecia totalis and alopecia universalis. Libraries were combined into a pool for sequencing, and differences in TCR yield between samples came mainly from small differences in library volumes within the pool. This study followed changes in the peripheral blood TCR repertoire in vivo during primary and secondary sensitization of alopecia patients to the hapten diphenylcyclopropenone (DPC). Blood samples were taken from patients before sensitization (week 0) and at 2, 6 and about 24 weeks after DPC sensitization. For TCR sequencing, blood came from 25 to 35 alopecia patients at anywhere from one to four time points (pre-sensitization, 2, 6 and 24 weeks). The study at large found these results: Patch test score correlated positively with the number of PT1 expanded TCRs, reaching significance at thresholds 8, 16 and 32 but not at 4. Repeated subsampling changed both the strength of the expansion versus patch-test correlation and the threshold at which the correlation became significant. Expanded TCRs formed significantly more large CDR3 similarity clusters than pre-sensitization or healthy control sets, consistent with antigen-driven responses. Alopecia, a presumed autoimmune disease, was present in all patients, so the immune response of the patients might differ from that of healthy individuals. The number of TCRs above 1 in 1000 frequency did not change with DPC sensitization; there was no evidence of global repertoire structure alterations.

The meaning of the sample's time point label: pre-sensitization, week 0. Reading the label with the study, this specimen's treatment or condition is: therapeutic diphenylcyclopropenone sensitization with weekly scalp DPC. At every patch-test visit, the blood draw took place before the patch test was put on. To be eligible, patients had to be aged 18 to 70, diagnosed with alopecia and judged suitable for DPC therapy, while pregnant patients were excluded. Unfractionated whole blood was collected in Tempus Blood RNA tubes, and total RNA was extracted from that blood. The CDR3 holds 12 amino acids from the cysteine to the phenylalanine. The sequence is cut down to CDR3 DNA, 36 bases in frame from base 1. From V the trimming removes 7 bases and from J it removes 11 bases, while the gene matches leave 10 bases of the junction unaccounted for. Per the germline V gene, SNHLY is the CDR1 and FYNNEI is the CDR2.

The sequenced sample was whole blood, obtained in connection with sensitization to the hapten diphenylcyclopropenone (DPC). The chain is encoded by TRBV2 joined to TRBJ1-1; 7 bases in the junction line up with TRBD1. This receptor was taken from a woman under 30 with alopecia areata. Some clones in this sample may be carry-over from other donors' samples. The sequenced DNA is TGTGCCAGCATGAGTAGGGGGCGGGAGGCTTTCTTT. Its protein is CASMSRGREAFF.